This T cell receptor (beta chain) was observed in a study of T-cell reconstitution after alpha-beta-depleted transplantation in children. Using unique molecular identifiers, the investigators prepared the TCRbeta library. TCRdb processed the PCR reads anew with MiXCR; each CDR3 protein has one entry. Of around 200,000 distinct CDR3 sequences listed, roughly 7.5% are singletons. The CDR3 loop spans 11 amino acids. V lost 6 bases and J 3 bases, leaving 8 bases between the germline ends. Germline-derived CDR1 and CDR2 are DFQATT and SNEGSKA (reference sequence). This clonotype was picked up many times. The clonotype comes from a human donor who donated a stem cell graft to a child with Wiskott-Aldrich syndrome. The sample here was PBMCs from the stem cell graft donor, taken from the stem cell graft. The J gene is TRBJ1-1, the V gene TRBV20-1; D is ambiguous. In DNA, the CDR3 is TGCAGTGCCCCCGGCGACACTGAAGCTTTCTTT. Translating it yields CSAPGDTEAFF.